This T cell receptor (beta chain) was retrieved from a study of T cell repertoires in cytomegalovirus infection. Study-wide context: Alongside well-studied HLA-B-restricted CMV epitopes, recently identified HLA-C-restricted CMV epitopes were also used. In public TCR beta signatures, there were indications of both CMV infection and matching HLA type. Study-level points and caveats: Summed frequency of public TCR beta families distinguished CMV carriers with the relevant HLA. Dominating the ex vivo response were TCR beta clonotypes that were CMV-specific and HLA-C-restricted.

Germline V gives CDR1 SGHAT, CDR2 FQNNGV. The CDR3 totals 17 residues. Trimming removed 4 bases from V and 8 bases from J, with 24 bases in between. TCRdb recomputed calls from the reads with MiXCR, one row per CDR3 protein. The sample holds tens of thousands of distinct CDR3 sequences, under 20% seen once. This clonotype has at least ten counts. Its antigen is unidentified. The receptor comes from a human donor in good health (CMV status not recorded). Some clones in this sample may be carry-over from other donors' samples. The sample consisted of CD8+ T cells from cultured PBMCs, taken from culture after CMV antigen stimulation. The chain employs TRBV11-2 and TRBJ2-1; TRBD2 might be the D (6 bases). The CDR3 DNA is TGTGCCAGCAGCTCCCTCCCCCCGGGACTCCATAACTATGAGCAGTTCTTC. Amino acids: CASSSLPPGLHNYEQFF.